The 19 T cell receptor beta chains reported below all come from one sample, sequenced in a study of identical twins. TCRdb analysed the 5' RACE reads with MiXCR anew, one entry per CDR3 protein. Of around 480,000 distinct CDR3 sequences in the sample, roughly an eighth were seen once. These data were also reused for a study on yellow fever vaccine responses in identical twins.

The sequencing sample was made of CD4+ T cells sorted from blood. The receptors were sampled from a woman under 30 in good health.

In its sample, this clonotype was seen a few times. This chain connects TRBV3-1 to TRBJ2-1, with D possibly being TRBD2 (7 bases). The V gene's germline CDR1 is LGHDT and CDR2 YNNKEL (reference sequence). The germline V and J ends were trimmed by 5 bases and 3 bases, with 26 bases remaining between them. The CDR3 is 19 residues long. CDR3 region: CASSEGGGPTYKFYNEQFF. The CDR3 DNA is TGTGCCAGCAGCGAGGGGGGGGGACCGACCTATAAATTCTACAATGAGCAGTTCTTC.

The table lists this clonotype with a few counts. The CDR3 sequence: CASSQSSRGNTEAFF. CDR3 DNA: TGTGCCAGCAGCCAATCAAGCAGGGGGAACACTGAAGCTTTCTTT. V is TRBV11-1 and J is TRBJ1-1; a possible D gene is TRBD1 (6 bases). The V end was cut by 5 bases, the J end by 1 base, with 14 bases between. In germline, CDR1 is SGHAT, CDR2 FQDESV (reference sequence). The CDR3 totals 15 residues.

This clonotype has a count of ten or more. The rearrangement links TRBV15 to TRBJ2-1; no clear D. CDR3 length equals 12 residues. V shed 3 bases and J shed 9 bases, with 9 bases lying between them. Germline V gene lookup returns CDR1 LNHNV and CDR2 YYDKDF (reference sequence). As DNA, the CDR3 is TGTGCCACCAGCAGGGTCCGTGGTGAGCAGTTCTTC. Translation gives CATSRVRGEQFF.

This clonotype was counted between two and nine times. The CDR3 reads CASSLDGTTVSRPQHF. The CDR3 region has the DNA TGTGCCAGCAGCTTGGATGGGACGACCGTCTCTCGGCCCCAGCATTTT. The chain is built from TRBV6-2 or TRBV6-3 and TRBJ1-5, with D possibly being TRBD1 (5 bases). This CDR3 is 16 amino acids long. V was cut by 6 bases and J by 9 bases, with 24 bases left in between. In germline, CDR1 is MNHEY, CDR2 SVGEGT.

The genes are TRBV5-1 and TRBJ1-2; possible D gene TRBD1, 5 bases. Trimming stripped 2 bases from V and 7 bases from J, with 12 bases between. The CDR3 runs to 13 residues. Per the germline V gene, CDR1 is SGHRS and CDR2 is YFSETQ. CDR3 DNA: TGCGCCAGCAGCTTCCAGGGTACCGGTGGCTACACCTTC. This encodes CASSFQGTGGYTF.

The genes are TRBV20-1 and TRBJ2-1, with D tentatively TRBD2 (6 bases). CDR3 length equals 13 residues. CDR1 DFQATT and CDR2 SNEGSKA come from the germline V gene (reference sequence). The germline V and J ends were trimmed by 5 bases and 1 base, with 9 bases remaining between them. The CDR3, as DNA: TGCAGTGCTCCGGGACTTTCCTACAATGAGCAGTTCTTC. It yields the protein CSAPGLSYNEQFF.

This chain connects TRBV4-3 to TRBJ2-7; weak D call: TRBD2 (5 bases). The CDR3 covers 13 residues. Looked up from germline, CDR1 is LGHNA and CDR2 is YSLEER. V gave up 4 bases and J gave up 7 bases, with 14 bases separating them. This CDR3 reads CASSRFPGGEQYF. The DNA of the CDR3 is TGCGCCAGCAGCCGTTTCCCGGGCGGGGAGCAGTACTTC.

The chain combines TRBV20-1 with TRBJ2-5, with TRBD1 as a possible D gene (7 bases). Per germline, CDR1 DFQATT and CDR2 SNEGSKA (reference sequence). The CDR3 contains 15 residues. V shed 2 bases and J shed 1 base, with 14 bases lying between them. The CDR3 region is CSARYAGGTQETQYF. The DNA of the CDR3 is TGCAGTGCTAGATATGCAGGGGGGACCCAAGAGACCCAGTACTTC.

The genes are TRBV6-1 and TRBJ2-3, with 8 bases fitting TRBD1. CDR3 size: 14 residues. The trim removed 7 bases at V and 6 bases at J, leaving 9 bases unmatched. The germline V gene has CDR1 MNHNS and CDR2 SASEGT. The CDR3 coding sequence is TGTGCCAGCAAGCCGGGACAGGATTGGGATACGCAGTATTTT. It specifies CASKPGQDWDTQYF.

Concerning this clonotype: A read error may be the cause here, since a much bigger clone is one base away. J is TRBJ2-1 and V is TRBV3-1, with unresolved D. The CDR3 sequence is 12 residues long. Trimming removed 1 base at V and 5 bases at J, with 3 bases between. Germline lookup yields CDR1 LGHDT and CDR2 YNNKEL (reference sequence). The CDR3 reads CASSQANNEQFF. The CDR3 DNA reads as TGTGCCAGCAGCCAAGCCAACAATGAGCAGTTCTTC.

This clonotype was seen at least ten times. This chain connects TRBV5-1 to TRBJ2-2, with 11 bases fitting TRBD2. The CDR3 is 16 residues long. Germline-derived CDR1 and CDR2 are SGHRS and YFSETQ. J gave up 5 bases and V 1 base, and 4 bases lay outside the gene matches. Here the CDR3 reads CASSLTSGSRTGELFF. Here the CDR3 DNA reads TGCGCCAGCAGCTTGACTAGCGGGAGCAGGACCGGGGAGCTGTTTTTT.

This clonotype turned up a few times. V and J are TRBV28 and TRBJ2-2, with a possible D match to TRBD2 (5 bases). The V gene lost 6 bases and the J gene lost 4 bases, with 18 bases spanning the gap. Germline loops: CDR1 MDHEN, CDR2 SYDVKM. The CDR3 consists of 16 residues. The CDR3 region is CASRIILGLGTGELFF. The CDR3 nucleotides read TGTGCCAGCAGGATTATCCTCGGACTGGGCACCGGGGAGCTGTTTTTT.

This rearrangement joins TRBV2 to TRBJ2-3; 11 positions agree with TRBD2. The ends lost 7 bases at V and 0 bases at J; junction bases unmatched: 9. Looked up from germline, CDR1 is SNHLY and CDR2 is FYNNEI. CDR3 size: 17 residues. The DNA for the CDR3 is TGTGCCAGCATGACCCTAGCGGGGGGCCGCAGCACAGATACGCAGTATTTT. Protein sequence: CASMTLAGGRSTDTQYF.

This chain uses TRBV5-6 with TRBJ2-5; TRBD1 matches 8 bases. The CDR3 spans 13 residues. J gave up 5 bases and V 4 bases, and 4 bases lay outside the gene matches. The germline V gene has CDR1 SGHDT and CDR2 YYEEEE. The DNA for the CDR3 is TGTGCCAGCAGCAGACAGGGGATGGAGACCCAGTACTTC. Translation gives CASSRQGMETQYF.

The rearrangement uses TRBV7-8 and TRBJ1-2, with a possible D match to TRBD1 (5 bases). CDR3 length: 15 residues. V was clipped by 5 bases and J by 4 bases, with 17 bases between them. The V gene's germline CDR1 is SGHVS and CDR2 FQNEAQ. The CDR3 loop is CASSQGRSLVYGYTF. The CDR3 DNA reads TGTGCCAGCAGCCAGGGACGATCGTTAGTCTATGGCTACACCTTC.

This CDR3 reads CASSFAAGYGYTF. For the CDR3, the DNA is TGTGCCAGCAGTTTTGCAGCGGGCTATGGCTACACCTTC. The chain carries TRBV28 and TRBJ1-2; D call uncertain. The CDR3 runs to 13 residues. From germline, CDR1 is MDHEN and CDR2 SYDVKM. V lost 3 bases and J 4 bases, leaving 9 bases between the germline ends.

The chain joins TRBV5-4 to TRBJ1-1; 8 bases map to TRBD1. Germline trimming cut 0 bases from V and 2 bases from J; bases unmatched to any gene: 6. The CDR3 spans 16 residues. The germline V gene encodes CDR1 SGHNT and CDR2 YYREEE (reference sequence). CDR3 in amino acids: CASSLETRGPNTEAFF. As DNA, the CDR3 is TGTGCCAGCAGCTTGGAAACCAGGGGGCCAAACACTGAAGCTTTCTTT. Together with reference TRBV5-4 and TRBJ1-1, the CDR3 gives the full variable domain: ETGVTQSPTHLIKTRGQQVTLRCSSQSGHNTVSWYQQALGQGPQFIFQYYREEENGRGNFPPRFSGLQFPNYSSELNVNALELDDSALYLCASSLETRGPNTEAFFGQGTRLTVV.

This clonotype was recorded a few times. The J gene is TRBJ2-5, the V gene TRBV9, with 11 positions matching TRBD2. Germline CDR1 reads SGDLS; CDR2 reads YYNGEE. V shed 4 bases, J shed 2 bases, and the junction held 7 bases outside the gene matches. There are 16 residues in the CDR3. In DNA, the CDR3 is TGTGCCAGCAGCCAACTAGCGGGGGCCTCACAAGAGACCCAGTACTTC. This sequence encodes CASSQLAGASQETQYF.

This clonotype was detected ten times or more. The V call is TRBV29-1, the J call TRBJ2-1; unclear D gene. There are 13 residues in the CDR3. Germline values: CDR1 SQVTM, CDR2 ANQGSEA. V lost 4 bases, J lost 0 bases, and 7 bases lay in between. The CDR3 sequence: CSVGRSSYNEQFF. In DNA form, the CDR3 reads TGCAGCGTTGGACGGAGCTCCTACAATGAGCAGTTCTTC.